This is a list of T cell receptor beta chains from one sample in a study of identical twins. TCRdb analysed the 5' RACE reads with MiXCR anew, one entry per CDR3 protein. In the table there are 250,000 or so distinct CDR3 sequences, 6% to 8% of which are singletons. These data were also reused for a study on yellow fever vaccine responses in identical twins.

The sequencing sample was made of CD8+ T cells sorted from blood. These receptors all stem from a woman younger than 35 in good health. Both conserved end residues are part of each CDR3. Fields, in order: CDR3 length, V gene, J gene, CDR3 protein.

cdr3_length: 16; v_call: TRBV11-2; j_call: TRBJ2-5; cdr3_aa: CASSLRGGQGVETQYF
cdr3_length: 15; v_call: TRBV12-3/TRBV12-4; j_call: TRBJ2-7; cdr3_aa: CASSHTFRGSYEQYF
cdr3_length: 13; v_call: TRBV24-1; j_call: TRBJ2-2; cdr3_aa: CATSGEDTGELFF
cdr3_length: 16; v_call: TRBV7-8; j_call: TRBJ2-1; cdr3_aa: CASSFRLAGPLDEQFF
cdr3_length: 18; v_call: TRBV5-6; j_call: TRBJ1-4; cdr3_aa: CASSLAGGSLTTNEKLFF
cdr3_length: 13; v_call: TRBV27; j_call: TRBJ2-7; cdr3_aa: CASSLSARSEQYF
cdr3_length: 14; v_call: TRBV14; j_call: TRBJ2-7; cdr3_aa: CASSQWGDPYEQYF
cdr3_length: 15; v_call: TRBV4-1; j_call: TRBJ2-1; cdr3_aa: CASSQASGPYNEQFF
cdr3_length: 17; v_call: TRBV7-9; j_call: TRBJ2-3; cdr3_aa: CASSLEQGSADTDTQYF
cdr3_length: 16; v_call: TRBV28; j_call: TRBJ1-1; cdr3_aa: CASSFFDTKGNTEAFF
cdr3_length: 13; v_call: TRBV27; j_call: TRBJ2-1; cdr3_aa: CASGSNSYNEQFF
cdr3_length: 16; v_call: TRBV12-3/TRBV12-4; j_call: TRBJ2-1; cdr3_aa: CASSSPGQGFLDEQFF